A single sample is the source of the 30 T cell receptor beta chains below, sequenced in a study of persistence of HIV-infected CD4 T cells (dated by TCRdb to 2018 to 2021). The immunoSEQ hsTCRB assay version 4, run in survey mode, was used to sequence TCRbeta repertoires from genomic DNA. TCRdb obtained this table from immuneACCESS and retained in-frame rearrangements with V and J assigned. These tables miss some clones; where compared with another copy, unresolved V genes account for less than half of the shortfall, and the remainder is unexplained. Counted in this sample were about 37,000 clones; approximately 88% of them appeared once. The ten largest clones represent 1.3% of the sample. The antigens for these receptors are not known. Read against the paper, the sample's treatment or condition label means: suppressive antiretroviral therapy. As a nonspecific positive control representing the CD4+ T cell repertoire, cells were stimulated with anti-CD3/anti-CD28 magnetic beads. CD4+ T cells that responded were sorted based on upregulation of both CD40 ligand and CD69.

Sample: CD4+ T cells sorted from PBMCs after roughly 18-hour stimulation, taken from a patient who received antiretroviral therapy. Sample cell subset or site, as interpreted from the label and publication: CD40L+CD69+ CD4 T cells responding to anti-CD3/anti-CD28 beads, representing the overall repertoire. Receptors originate from an adult man with HIV who was CMV-seropositive.

The V gene is TRBV15, the J gene TRBJ1-2; D may be TRBD1 (6 bases). CDR1 is LNHNV, CDR2 YYDKDF, per germline (reference sequence). CDR3 length equals 13 residues. With 5 bases removed from V and 7 bases from J, the gap between germline ends came to 14 bases. The CDR3 protein is CATSGTGRGGYTF. The CDR3 nucleotides are TGTGCCACCAGCGGTACAGGGAGAGGTGGCTACACCTTC.

V gene TRBV6-5 combines with J gene TRBJ1-5; D unresolved. V was pared by 8 bases and J by 2 bases, with 7 bases between. The CDR3 runs to 12 residues. Per germline, CDR1 MNHEY and CDR2 SVGAGI. The chain's CDR3 is CASEARNQPQHF. CDR3 DNA: TGTGCCAGCGAGGCCCGCAATCAGCCCCAGCATTTT.

The CDR3 here is CASSQSGTGTGYGYTF. The CDR3 DNA is TGTGCCAGCAGCCAGTCGGGGACAGGGACTGGCTATGGCTACACCTTC. The rearrangement uses TRBV3-1 (or the pseudogene TRBV3-2) and TRBJ1-2; TRBD1 agrees at 9 bases. The CDR3 consists of 16 residues. CDR1 and CDR2 (germline): LGHDT, YNNKEL (reference sequence). The V gene end was trimmed by 3 bases and the J gene end by 4 bases; junction bases not matched to a gene: 9.

The rearrangement links TRBV5-1 to TRBJ2-7; 8 nucleotides line up with TRBD1. V trimming: 3 bases; J trimming: 0 bases; junction bases outside the gene matches: 14. Germline CDR1 SGHRS, CDR2 YFSETQ. This CDR3 is 18 amino acids long. The CDR3 loop reads CASSSANQWTGSSYEQYF. The CDR3 DNA reads TGCGCCAGCAGCTCCGCTAACCAATGGACAGGGAGCTCCTACGAGCAGTACTTC.

This chain connects TRBV6-5 to TRBJ2-5; D possibly corresponds to TRBD1 (6 bases). V lost 6 bases and J 4 bases, leaving 15 bases between the germline ends. The CDR3 covers 14 residues. The germline gives CDR1 MNHEY, CDR2 SVGAGI. CDR3 in DNA: TGTGCCAGCAGGGGGGCCTTGAGGCGAGAGACCCAGTACTTC. Protein product: CASRGALRRETQYF.

This chain uses TRBV4-1 with TRBJ2-3; D gene unclear. The length of the CDR3 is 12 residues. Germline CDR1 MGHRA, CDR2 YSYEKL. V was cut by 4 bases and J by 5 bases, with 7 bases left in between. The CDR3 sequence: CASSPRLDTQYF. CDR3 nucleotides: TGCGCCAGCAGCCCCCGACTAGATACGCAGTATTTT.

The rearrangement uses TRBV15 and TRBJ2-5; D unresolved. Germline-derived CDR1 and CDR2 are LNHNV and YYDKDF (reference sequence). V was trimmed by 3 bases and J by 6 bases, leaving 11 bases between them. The CDR3 consists of 13 residues. The CDR3 DNA follows: TGTGCCACCAGCAGGCCGCCTATGAAGACCCAGTACTTC. The encoded protein is CATSRPPMKTQYF. Full variable domain (rest looked up from reference TRBV15 and TRBJ2-5): DAMVIQNPRYQVTQFGKPVTLSCSQTLNHNVMYWYQQKSSQAPKLLFHYYDKDFNNEADTPDNFQSRRPNTSFCFLDIRSPGLGDTAMYLCATSRPPMKTQYFGPGTRLLVL.

The genes are TRBV6-4 and TRBJ1-1; TRBD1 matches 9 bases. The CDR3 is made up of 15 amino acids. V lost 6 bases, J lost 2 bases, and 7 bases stayed unmatched. Germline V gene sequence: CDR1 MRHNA, CDR2 SNTAGT. CDR3 sequence reads: CASSADRGVNTEAFF. CDR3 nucleotide sequence: TGTGCCAGCAGCGCGGACAGGGGAGTAAACACTGAAGCTTTCTTT.

The chain combines TRBV4-1 with TRBJ1-1; 9 bases are a match to TRBD1. The J segment lost 5 bases and the V segment lost 4 bases, leaving 11 bases of the junction unmatched. The length of the CDR3 is 16 residues. Germline CDR1 is MGHRA and CDR2 is YSYEKL. This CDR3 reads CASSRRDREGRTEAFF. The CDR3 DNA reads TGCGCCAGCAGCCGCCGGGACAGGGAGGGACGAACTGAAGCTTTCTTT.

V usage is TRBV5-1 and J usage is TRBJ2-7, with 10 bases aligning to TRBD1. Germline V CDR1 and CDR2: SGHRS, YFSETQ. The length of the CDR3 is 14 residues. V lost 4 bases, J lost 2 bases, and 3 bases stayed unmatched. CDR3 sequence reads: CASSTGTGAYEQYF. CDR3 in DNA: TGCGCCAGCAGCACCGGGACAGGGGCCTACGAGCAGTACTTC.

The chain joins TRBV24-1 to TRBJ2-2, with TRBD2 as a possible D gene (5 bases). The CDR3 totals 15 residues. V shed 3 bases and J shed 6 bases, with 13 bases lying between them. Germline CDR1 KGHDR, CDR2 SFDVKD. The CDR3 coding sequence is TGTGCCACCAGTGATAATAGAGGGTCCGCCGGGGAGCTGTTTTTT. This encodes CATSDNRGSAGELFF.

The chain joins TRBV27 to TRBJ2-1, with 10 bases that match TRBD2. The CDR3 is 16 amino acids. Trimming removed 2 bases from V and 6 bases from J; junction bases left unmatched: 7. CDR1 and CDR2 (germline): MNHEY, SMNVEV (reference sequence). The CDR3 reads CASSLVASGSVNEQFF. Here the CDR3 DNA reads TGTGCCAGCAGTTTAGTCGCTAGCGGGAGTGTCAATGAGCAGTTCTTC.

The CDR3 DNA reads as TGTGCCAGCAGCTTAGAGAAGGGAAACAATCAGCCCCAGCATTTT. Translating it yields CASSLEKGNNQPQHF. This chain links TRBV7-2 with TRBJ1-5, with D uncertain. Germline loops: CDR1 SGHTA, CDR2 FQGNSA. The CDR3 spans 15 residues. Trimming cost V 1 base and J 3 bases, with 10 bases left between them.

V gene TRBV19 combines with J gene TRBJ1-5; weak D call: TRBD1 (6 bases). V was trimmed by 7 bases and J by 1 base, leaving 14 bases between them. The CDR3 spans 15 residues. The V gene's germline CDR1 is LNHDA and CDR2 SQIVND (reference sequence). This CDR3 reads CASNTQGYSNQPQHF. CDR3 bases: TGTGCCAGTAATACCCAGGGGTACAGCAATCAGCCCCAGCATTTT.

On this clone: Compared with germline, one end of the junction differs, possibly owing to a read error. The chain combines TRBV18 with TRBJ2-1; D remains unclear. The CDR3 sequence is 14 residues long. Germline V gene lookup returns CDR1 KGHSH and CDR2 LQKENI. CDR3 nucleotides: TGTGCCAGCTCACCAAGCCAGTCCTACGATGAGCAGTTCTTC. Residues: CASSPSQSYDEQFF.

The count of this clone is one. The genes are TRBV4-2 and TRBJ2-1; 11 bases align to TRBD2. With V trimmed by 4 bases and J by 7 bases, 12 bases remained unmatched. Looked up from germline, CDR1 is LGHNA and CDR2 is YNFKEQ. The CDR3 totals 17 residues. DNA of the CDR3: TGTGCCAGCAGCCGAAGCGATAGCGGGGGGGCTGGGAATGAGCAGTTCTTC. Protein sequence: CASSRSDSGGAGNEQFF.

The chain links TRBV18 to TRBJ1-4; D call uncertain. The V end lost 3 bases, the J end lost 2 bases, and 10 bases lay between the germline ends. The germline V gene has CDR1 KGHSH and CDR2 LQKENI. CDR3 length: 15 amino acids. The chain's CDR3 is CASSPNERTNEKLFF. In DNA, the CDR3 is TGTGCCAGCTCACCGAACGAGAGGACTAATGAAAAACTGTTTTTT.

This clone was counted between two and nine times. The chain employs TRBV11-3 and TRBJ2-2; 8 nucleotides line up with TRBD1. The CDR3 has 15 residues. Germline V lookup: CDR1 SGHNT, CDR2 YENEEA. With 5 bases clipped from V and 1 base from J, the junction kept 3 bases outside the gene matches. CDR3: CASSAGTGNTGELFF. In DNA, the CDR3 is TGTGCCAGCAGCGCCGGGACAGGGAACACCGGGGAGCTGTTTTTT.

Sample share makes this clone large. The chain links TRBV12-3 or TRBV12-4 to TRBJ1-1, with D perhaps TRBD1 (5 bases). Between the trimmed V and J ends, which lost 7 bases and 3 bases, there was a span of 12 bases. The CDR3 covers 13 residues. CDR3 amino acids: CASTVGVYTEAFF. The CDR3 DNA reads TGTGCCAGCACAGTAGGGGTCTACACTGAAGCTTTCTTT.

The chain combines TRBV5-1 with TRBJ1-6, with TRBD1 matching over 9 bases. Germline lookup yields CDR1 SGHRS and CDR2 YFSETQ. This CDR3 contains 20 residues. V was clipped by 4 bases and J by 1 base; unmatched bases: 15. CDR3 DNA sequence: TGCGCCAGCAGCAAAGGCTCCGGGACAGGGCAGTTTTCCTATAATTCACCCCTCCACTTT. Residues: CASSKGSGTGQFSYNSPLHF.

The chain recombines TRBV12-3 or TRBV12-4 with TRBJ1-5, with D unclear. The CDR3 has 12 amino acids. The germline V and J ends were trimmed by 4 bases and 5 bases, with 6 bases remaining between them. In DNA, the CDR3 is TGTGCCAGCAGTTCCGAATATCAGCCCCAGCATTTT. It encodes CASSSEYQPQHF.

The V and J genes are TRBV7-9 and TRBJ2-7; unclear D gene. This CDR3 has 14 amino acids. The germline V gene has CDR1 SEHNR and CDR2 FQNEAQ (reference sequence). V lost 5 bases, J lost 3 bases, and 14 bases lay in between. The CDR3 protein is CASSPWPMVYEQYF. DNA for the CDR3: TGTGCCAGCAGCCCATGGCCCATGGTCTACGAGCAGTACTTC.

The rearrangement joins TRBV4-1 to TRBJ1-1, with 12 bases matching TRBD1. Germline lookup yields CDR1 MGHRA and CDR2 YSYEKL. The CDR3 contains 17 residues. After removal of 2 bases from V and 4 bases from J, the junction contained 8 bases not matched to a gene. The CDR3 coding sequence is TGCGCCAGCAGCCAATCTCGGGACAGGGGGCAGGGCACTGAAGCTTTCTTT. Protein product: CASSQSRDRGQGTEAFF.

This clone was detected once. The V call is TRBV3-1 (or the pseudogene TRBV3-2), the J call TRBJ1-4; weak D call: TRBD1 (5 bases). This CDR3 has 15 residues. Germline-derived CDR1 and CDR2 are LGHDT and YNNKEL (reference sequence). The V end lost 4 bases, the J end lost 3 bases, and 12 bases lay between the germline ends. The CDR3 coding sequence is TGTGCCAGCAGCCGTGAGGGACGGTCTAATGAAAAACTGTTTTTT. This codes for CASSREGRSNEKLFF.

This clone was detected only a few times. CDR3 coding DNA: TGCGCCAGCAGCCGCCCGGGACGGGAGCCGACTGGAAACACCATATATTTT. Protein product: CASSRPGREPTGNTIYF. The chain combines TRBV4-1 with TRBJ1-3; a possible D gene is TRBD1 (5 bases). The germline V gene encodes CDR1 MGHRA and CDR2 YSYEKL. The CDR3 spans 17 residues. The V end lost 4 bases, the J end lost 2 bases, and 18 bases lay between the germline ends.

The chain combines TRBV4-3 with TRBJ2-7, with a weak D call TRBD2 (5 bases). The CDR3 runs 14 residues. Germline-derived CDR1 and CDR2 are LGHNA and YSLEER. With 0 bases removed from V and 7 bases from J, the gap between germline ends came to 13 bases. This CDR3 is CASSQELPGWEQYF. The DNA of the CDR3 is TGCGCCAGCAGCCAAGAGTTACCGGGATGGGAGCAGTACTTC.

This clone ranks as medium-sized. The chain couples TRBV19 to TRBJ2-2; D possibly corresponds to TRBD2 (7 bases). The germline V and J ends were trimmed by 3 bases and 1 base, with 9 bases remaining between them. The CDR3 totals 15 residues. Germline loops: CDR1 LNHDA, CDR2 SQIVND (reference sequence). The CDR3 DNA follows: TGTGCCAGTAGTATGCGGGGGCAGAACACCGGGGAGCTGTTTTTT. It translates to CASSMRGQNTGELFF.

The chain employs TRBV25-1 and TRBJ2-7; D is undetermined. Germline CDR1 reads MGHDK; CDR2 reads SYGVNS. Trimming removed 5 bases at V and 1 base at J, with 21 bases between. This CDR3 region has 17 residues. The chain's CDR3 is CASSSYTGGYLSYEQYF. As DNA, the CDR3 is TGTGCCAGCAGTTCCTACACGGGCGGATACTTATCCTACGAGCAGTACTTC.

V and J are TRBV6-5 and TRBJ1-5, with 7 bases that match TRBD1. CDR1 MNHEY and CDR2 SVGAGI come from the germline V gene. The V and J ends lost 5 bases and 0 bases, in that order; junction bases with no gene match: 4. The CDR3 totals 15 residues. CDR3 bases: TGTGCCAGCAGTATCACAGGGGATAGCAATCAGCCCCAGCATTTT. It translates to CASSITGDSNQPQHF.

V gene TRBV3-1 (or the pseudogene TRBV3-2) combines with J gene TRBJ2-7, with 7 positions matching TRBD1. Germline V lookup: CDR1 LGHDT, CDR2 YNNKEL (reference sequence). The CDR3 contains 15 residues. Unmatched junction bases numbered 9, after V lost 4 bases and J lost 3 bases. The CDR3 loop reads CASSLRNRGIYEQYF. CDR3 DNA sequence: TGTGCCAGCAGCCTGAGGAACAGGGGTATCTACGAGCAGTACTTC.